This T cell receptor (beta chain) is from a study of T cells in localized non-small cell lung cancer. The J segment lost 4 bases and the V segment lost 4 bases, leaving 8 bases of the junction unmatched. The germline gives CDR1 SGHRS, CDR2 YFSETQ. CDR3 length equals 15 residues. TCRdb's copy holds only in-frame clones and misses some; the assay was immunoSEQ multiplex PCR. The table has approximately 2,700 clones, about a quarter seen once; the top ten hold around a tenth. The J gene is TRBJ1-1, the V gene TRBV5-1, with TRBD1 matching over 9 bases. Source: normal lung tissue next to the tumor, taken before any cancer treatment. This clonotype was sampled from a man aged 40 to 69 with stage II lung adenocarcinoma. This chain's CDR3 is CASSREPGQGTEAFF. CDR3 DNA sequence: TGCGCCAGCAGCAGGGAACCGGGACAGGGCACTGAAGCTTTCTTT.